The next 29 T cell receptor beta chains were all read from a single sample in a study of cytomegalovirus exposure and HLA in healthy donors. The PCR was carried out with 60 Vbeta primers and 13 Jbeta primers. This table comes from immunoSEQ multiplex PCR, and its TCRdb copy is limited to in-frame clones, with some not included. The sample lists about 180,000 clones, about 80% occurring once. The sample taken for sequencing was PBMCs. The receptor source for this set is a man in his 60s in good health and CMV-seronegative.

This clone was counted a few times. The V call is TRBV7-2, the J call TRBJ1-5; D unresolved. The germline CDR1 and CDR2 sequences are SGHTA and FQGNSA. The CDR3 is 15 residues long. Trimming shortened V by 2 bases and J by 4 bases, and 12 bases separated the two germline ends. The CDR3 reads CASSLSPGENQPQHF. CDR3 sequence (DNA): TGTGCCAGCAGCTTAAGCCCTGGGGAGAATCAGCCCCAGCATTTT.

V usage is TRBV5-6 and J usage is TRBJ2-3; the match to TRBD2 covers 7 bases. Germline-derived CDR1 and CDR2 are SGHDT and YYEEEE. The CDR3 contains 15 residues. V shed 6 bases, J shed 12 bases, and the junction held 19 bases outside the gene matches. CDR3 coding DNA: TGTGCCAGCACCGCTTGGGGGGGAAGCGAACGTTCTCAGTATTTT. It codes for CASTAWGGSERSQYF.

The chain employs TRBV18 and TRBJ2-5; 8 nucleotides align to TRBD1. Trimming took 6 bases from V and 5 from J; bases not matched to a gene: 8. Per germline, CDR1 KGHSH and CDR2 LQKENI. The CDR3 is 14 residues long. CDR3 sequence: CASSTTGVRETQYF. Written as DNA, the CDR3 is TGTGCCAGCTCCACGACAGGGGTGAGGGAGACCCAGTACTTC.

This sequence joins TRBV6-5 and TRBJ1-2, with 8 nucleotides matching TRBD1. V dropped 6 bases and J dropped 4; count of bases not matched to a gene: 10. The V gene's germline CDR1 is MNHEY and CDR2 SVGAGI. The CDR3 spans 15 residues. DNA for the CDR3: TGTGCCAGCAGCCGAATTCCAGGGGGCATCTATGGCTACACCTTC. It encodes CASSRIPGGIYGYTF.

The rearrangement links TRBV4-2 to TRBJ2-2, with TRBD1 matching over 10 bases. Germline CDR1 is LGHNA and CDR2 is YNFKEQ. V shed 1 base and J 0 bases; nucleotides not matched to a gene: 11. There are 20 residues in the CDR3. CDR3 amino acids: CASSQVSGTGVFANTGELFF. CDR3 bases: TGTGCCAGCAGCCAAGTTTCCGGGACAGGGGTTTTCGCGAACACCGGGGAGCTGTTTTTT.

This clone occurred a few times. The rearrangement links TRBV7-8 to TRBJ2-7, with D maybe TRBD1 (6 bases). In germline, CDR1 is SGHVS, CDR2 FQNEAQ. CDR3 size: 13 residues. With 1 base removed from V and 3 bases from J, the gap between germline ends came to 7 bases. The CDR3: CASSLDRVYEQYF. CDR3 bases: TGTGCCAGCAGCTTAGACAGGGTCTACGAGCAGTACTTC. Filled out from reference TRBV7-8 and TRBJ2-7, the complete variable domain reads GAGVSQSPRYKVAKRGQDVALRCDPISGHVSLFWYQQALGQGPEFLTYFQNEAQLDKSGLPSDRFFAERPEGSVSTLKIQRTQQEDSAVYLCASSLDRVYEQYFGPGTRLTVT.

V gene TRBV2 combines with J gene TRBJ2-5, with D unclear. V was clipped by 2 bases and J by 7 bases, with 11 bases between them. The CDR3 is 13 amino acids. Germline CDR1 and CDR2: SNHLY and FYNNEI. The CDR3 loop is CASSELGPGTQYF. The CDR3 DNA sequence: TGTGCCAGCAGTGAACTAGGTCCGGGGACCCAGTACTTC.

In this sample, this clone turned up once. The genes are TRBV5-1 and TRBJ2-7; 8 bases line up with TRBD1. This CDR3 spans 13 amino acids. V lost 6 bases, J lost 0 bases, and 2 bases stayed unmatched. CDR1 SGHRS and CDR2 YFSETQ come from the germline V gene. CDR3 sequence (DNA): TGCGCCAGCAACAGGGGGGTCTCCTACGAGCAGTACTTC. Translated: CASNRGVSYEQYF.

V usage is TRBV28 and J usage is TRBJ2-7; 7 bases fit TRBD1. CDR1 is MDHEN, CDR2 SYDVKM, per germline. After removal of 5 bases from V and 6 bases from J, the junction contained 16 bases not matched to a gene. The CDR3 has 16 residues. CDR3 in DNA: TGTGCCAGCAGTAAACAGGGGACCCAGCCAGTTCCCGAGCAGTACTTC. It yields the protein CASSKQGTQPVPEQYF.

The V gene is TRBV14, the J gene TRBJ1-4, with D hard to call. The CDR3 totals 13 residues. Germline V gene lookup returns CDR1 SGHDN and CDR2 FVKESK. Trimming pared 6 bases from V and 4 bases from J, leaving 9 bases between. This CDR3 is CASRLTGNEKLFF. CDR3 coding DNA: TGTGCCAGCAGACTGACTGGTAATGAAAAACTGTTTTTT.

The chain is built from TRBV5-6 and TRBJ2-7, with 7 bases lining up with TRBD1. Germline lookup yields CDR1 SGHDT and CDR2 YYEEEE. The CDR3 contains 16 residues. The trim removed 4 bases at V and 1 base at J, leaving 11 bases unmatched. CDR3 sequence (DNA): TGTGCCAGCAGCCCTAAGTTGGGGACAGCATCCTACGAGCAGTACTTC. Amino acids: CASSPKLGTASYEQYF.

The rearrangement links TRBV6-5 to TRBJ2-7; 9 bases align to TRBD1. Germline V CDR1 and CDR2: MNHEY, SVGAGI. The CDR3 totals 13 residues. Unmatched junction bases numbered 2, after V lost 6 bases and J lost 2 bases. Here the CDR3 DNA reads TGTGCCAGCAGAAGACAGGGGGCCTACGAGCAGTACTTC. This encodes CASRRQGAYEQYF.

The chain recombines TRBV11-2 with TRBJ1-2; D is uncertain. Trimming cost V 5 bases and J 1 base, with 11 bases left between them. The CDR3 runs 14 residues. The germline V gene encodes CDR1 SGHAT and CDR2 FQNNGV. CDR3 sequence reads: CASSATAFNYGYTF. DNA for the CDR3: TGTGCCAGCAGCGCTACAGCTTTTAACTATGGCTACACCTTC.

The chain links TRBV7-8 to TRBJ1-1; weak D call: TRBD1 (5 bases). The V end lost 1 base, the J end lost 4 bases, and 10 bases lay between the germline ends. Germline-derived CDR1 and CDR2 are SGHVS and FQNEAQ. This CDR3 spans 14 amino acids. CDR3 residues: CASSLVGGGTEAFF. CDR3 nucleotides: TGTGCCAGCAGCTTAGTGGGGGGGGGCACTGAAGCTTTCTTT.

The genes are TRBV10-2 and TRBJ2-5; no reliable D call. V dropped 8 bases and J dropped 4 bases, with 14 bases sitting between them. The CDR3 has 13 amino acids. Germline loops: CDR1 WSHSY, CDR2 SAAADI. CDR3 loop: CASSGTRIETQYF. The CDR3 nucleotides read TGCGCCAGCTCAGGTACAAGAATAGAGACCCAGTACTTC.

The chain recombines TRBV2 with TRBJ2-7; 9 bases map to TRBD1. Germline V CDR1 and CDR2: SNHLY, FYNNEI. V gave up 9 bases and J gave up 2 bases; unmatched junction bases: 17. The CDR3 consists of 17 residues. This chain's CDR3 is CASVIIFTQGAAYEQYF. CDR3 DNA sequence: TGTGCCAGTGTCATTATTTTCACACAGGGGGCGGCCTACGAGCAGTACTTC.

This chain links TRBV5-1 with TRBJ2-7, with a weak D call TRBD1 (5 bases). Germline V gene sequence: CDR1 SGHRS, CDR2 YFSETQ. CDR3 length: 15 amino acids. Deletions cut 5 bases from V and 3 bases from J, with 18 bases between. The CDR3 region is CASSLIDSLNYEQYF. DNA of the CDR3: TGCGCCAGCAGTCTTATCGACAGCTTGAACTACGAGCAGTACTTC.

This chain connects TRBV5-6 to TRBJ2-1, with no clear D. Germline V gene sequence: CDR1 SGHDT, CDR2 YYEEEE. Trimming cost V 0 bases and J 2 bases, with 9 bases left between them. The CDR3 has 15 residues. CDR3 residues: CASSLGGYPYNEQFF. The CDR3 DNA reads TGTGCCAGCAGCTTGGGAGGATACCCCTACAATGAGCAGTTCTTC. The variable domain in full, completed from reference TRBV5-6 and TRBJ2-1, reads DAGVTQSPTHLIKTRGQQVTLRCSPKSGHDTVSWYQQALGQGPQFIFQYYEEEERQRGNFPDRFSGHQFPNYSSELNVNALLLGDSALYLCASSLGGYPYNEQFFGPGTRLTVL.

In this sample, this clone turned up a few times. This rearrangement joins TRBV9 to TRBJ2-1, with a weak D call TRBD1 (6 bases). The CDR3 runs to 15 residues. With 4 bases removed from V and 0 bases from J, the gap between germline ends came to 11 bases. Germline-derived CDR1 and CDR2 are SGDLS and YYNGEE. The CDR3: CASSYGQSSYNEQFF. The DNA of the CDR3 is TGTGCCAGCAGCTACGGACAGAGCTCCTACAATGAGCAGTTCTTC.

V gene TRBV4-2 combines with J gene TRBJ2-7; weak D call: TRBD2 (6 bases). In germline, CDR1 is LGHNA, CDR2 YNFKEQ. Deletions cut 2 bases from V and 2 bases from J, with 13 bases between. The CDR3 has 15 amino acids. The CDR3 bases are TGTGCCAGCAGCCAATACCCTAGCGAACCCTACGAGCAGTACTTC. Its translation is CASSQYPSEPYEQYF.

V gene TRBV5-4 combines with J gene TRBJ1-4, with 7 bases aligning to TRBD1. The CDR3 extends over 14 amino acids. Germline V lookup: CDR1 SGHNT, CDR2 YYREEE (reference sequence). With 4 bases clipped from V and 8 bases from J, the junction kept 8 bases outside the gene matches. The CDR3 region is CASSRKGAHEKLFF. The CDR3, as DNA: TGTGCCAGCAGCCGGAAGGGGGCACACGAAAAACTGTTTTTT. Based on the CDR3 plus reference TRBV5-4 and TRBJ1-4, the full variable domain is ETGVTQSPTHLIKTRGQQVTLRCSSQSGHNTVSWYQQALGQGPQFIFQYYREEENGRGNFPPRFSGLQFPNYSSELNVNALELDDSALYLCASSRKGAHEKLFFGSGTQLSVL.

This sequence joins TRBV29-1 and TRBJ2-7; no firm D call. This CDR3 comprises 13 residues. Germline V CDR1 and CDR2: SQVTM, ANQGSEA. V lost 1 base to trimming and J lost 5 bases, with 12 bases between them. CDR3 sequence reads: CSVEGSGLNEQYF. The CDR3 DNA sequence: TGCAGCGTTGAAGGGTCAGGATTAAACGAGCAGTACTTC.

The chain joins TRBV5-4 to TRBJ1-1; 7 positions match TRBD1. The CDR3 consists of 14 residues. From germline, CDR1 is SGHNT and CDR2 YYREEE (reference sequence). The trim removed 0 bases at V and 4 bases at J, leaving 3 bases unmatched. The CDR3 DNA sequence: TGTGCCAGCAGCTTGGAATACAGGGGCACTGAAGCTTTCTTT. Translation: CASSLEYRGTEAFF.

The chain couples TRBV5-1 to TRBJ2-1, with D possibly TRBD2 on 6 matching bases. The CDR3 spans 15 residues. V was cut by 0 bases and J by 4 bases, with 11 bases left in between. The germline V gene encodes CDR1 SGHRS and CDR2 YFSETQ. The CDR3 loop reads CASSLAVGGYNEQFF. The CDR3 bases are TGCGCCAGCAGCTTGGCGGTGGGGGGTTACAATGAGCAGTTCTTC. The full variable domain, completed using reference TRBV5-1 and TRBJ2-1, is KAGVTQTPRYLIKTRGQQVTLSCSPISGHRSVSWYQQTPGQGLQFLFEYFSETQRNKGNFPGRFSGRQFSNSRSEMNVSTLELGDSALYLCASSLAVGGYNEQFFGPGTRLTVL.

CDR3: CASSLGQYSNEQFF. The CDR3 DNA is TGTGCCAGCAGCTTAGGACAGTACTCCAATGAGCAGTTCTTC. The chain uses TRBV7-2 and TRBJ2-1, with D perhaps TRBD1 (5 bases). The CDR3 contains 14 residues. V was pared by 1 base and J by 6 bases, with 10 bases between. The germline V gene encodes CDR1 SGHTA and CDR2 FQGNSA.

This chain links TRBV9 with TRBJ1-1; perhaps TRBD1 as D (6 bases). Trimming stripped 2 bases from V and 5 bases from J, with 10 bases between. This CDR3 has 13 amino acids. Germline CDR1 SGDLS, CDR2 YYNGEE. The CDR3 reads CASSVGGATEAFF. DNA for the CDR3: TGTGCCAGCAGCGTTGGGGGGGCAACTGAAGCTTTCTTT.

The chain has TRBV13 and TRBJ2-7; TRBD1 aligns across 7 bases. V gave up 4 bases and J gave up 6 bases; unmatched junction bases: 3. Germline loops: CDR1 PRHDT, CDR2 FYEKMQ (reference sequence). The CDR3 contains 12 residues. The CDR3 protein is CASSWGQCEQYF. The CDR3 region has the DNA TGTGCCAGCAGCTGGGGACAGTGCGAGCAGTACTTC.

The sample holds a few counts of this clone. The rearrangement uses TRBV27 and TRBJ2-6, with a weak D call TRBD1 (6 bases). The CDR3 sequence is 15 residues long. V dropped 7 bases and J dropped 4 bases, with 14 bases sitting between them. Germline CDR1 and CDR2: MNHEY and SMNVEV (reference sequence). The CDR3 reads CASTKRGTGANVLTF. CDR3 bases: TGTGCCAGCACCAAAAGGGGGACAGGGGCCAACGTCCTGACTTTC. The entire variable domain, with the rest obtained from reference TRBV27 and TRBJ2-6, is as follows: EAQVTQNPRYLITVTGKKLTVTCSQNMNHEYMSWYRQDPGLGLRQIYYSMNVEVTDKGDVPEGYKVSRKEKRNFPLILESPSPNQTSLYFCASTKRGTGANVLTFGAGSRLTVL.

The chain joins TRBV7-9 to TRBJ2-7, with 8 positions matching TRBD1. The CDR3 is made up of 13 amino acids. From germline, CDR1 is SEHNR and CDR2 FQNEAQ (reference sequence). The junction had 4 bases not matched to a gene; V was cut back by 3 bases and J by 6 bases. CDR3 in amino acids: CASSFGQGGEQYF. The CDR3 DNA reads TGTGCCAGCAGCTTCGGACAGGGCGGCGAGCAGTACTTC.